Presented here are 12 T cell receptor beta chains from one specimen sequenced in a study of blood T cell repertoires in COVID-19. Measured with immunoSEQ multiplex PCR; TCRdb has only the in-frame clones, and not every one. The sample carries more than 35,000 clones, roughly 85% recorded once. The sample comprised peripheral blood. These receptors were taken from a human donor in a cohort sampled during active COVID-19.

The V gene is TRBV19, the J gene TRBJ1-2, with 9 bases lining up with TRBD1. The J segment lost 1 base and the V segment lost 4 bases, leaving 4 bases of the junction unmatched. From germline, CDR1 is LNHDA and CDR2 SQIVND (reference sequence). This CDR3 is 15 amino acids long. CDR3 amino acids: CASSTTGGGNYGYTF. CDR3 bases: TGTGCCAGTAGTACGACAGGGGGAGGTAACTATGGCTACACCTTC. The variable domain in full, completed from reference TRBV19 and TRBJ1-2, reads DGGITQSPKYLFRKEGQNVTLSCEQNLNHDAMYWYRQDPGQGLRLIYYSQIVNDFQKGDIAEGYSVSREKKESFPLTVTSAQKNPTAFYLCASSTTGGGNYGYTFGSGTRLTVV.

CDR3 in amino acids: CASSSQGPFGYTF. CDR3 DNA: TGTGCCAGCAGCTCGCAGGGCCCTTTTGGCTACACCTTC. V gene TRBV12-3 or TRBV12-4 combines with J gene TRBJ1-2, with D possibly being TRBD1 (5 bases). This CDR3 region has 13 residues. Trimming removed 6 bases from V and 7 bases from J, with 15 bases in between.

This clone was observed a single time. The chain links TRBV30 to TRBJ2-1, with 9 bases fitting TRBD2. V gave up 0 bases and J gave up 3 bases; unmatched junction bases: 3. The germline V gene encodes CDR1 GTSNPN and CDR2 SVGIG (reference sequence). The CDR3 extends over 15 amino acids. The CDR3 sequence: CAWSVQAGGYNEQFF. The CDR3 bases are TGTGCCTGGAGTGTACAAGCGGGGGGCTACAATGAGCAGTTCTTC.

The chain carries TRBV18 and TRBJ1-5, with D possibly being TRBD1 (5 bases). The CDR3 length is 15 residues. The V and J ends lost 6 bases and 2 bases respectively, with 14 bases between them. Germline CDR1 is KGHSH and CDR2 is LQKENI. The CDR3 here is CASSGGRVGNQPQHF. CDR3 in DNA: TGTGCCAGCTCGGGTGGCAGGGTTGGCAATCAGCCCCAGCATTTT. The full variable domain, its missing parts supplied by reference TRBV18 and TRBJ1-5, is NAGVMQNPRHLVRRRGQEARLRCSPMKGHSHVYWYRQLPEEGLKFMVYLQKENIIDESGMPKERFSAEFPKEGPSILRIQQVVRGDSAAYFCASSGGRVGNQPQHFGDGTRLSIL.

This sequence joins TRBV6-6 and TRBJ1-5; 7 bases agree with TRBD1. After removal of 0 bases from V and 3 bases from J, the junction contained 2 bases not matched to a gene. The CDR3 is 15 residues long. Germline values: CDR1 MNHNY, CDR2 SVGAGI (reference sequence). The CDR3, as DNA: TGTGCCAGCAGTTACTCGGGACAGAACAATCAGCCCCAGCATTTT. Residues: CASSYSGQNNQPQHF.

The chain uses TRBV6-2 or TRBV6-3 and TRBJ2-2, with 7 bases that match TRBD1. V shed 5 bases, J shed 3 bases, and the junction held 6 bases outside the gene matches. Looked up from germline, CDR1 is MNHEY and CDR2 is SVGEGT. The CDR3 length is 15 residues. CDR3 sequence (DNA): TGTGCCAGCAGTCTGACAGGGCTTGACACCGGGGAGCTGTTTTTT. Protein: CASSLTGLDTGELFF.

CDR3 DNA sequence: TGTGCCAGCAGCCTCTACAGTGATACGCAGTATTTT. This translates into CASSLYSDTQYF. The chain uses TRBV14 and TRBJ2-3; D gene uncertain. CDR1 and CDR2 (germline): SGHDN, FVKESK. The CDR3 covers 12 residues. V was clipped by 4 bases and J by 6 bases, with 8 bases between them.

As regards this clone: The same CDR3 is also encoded by other DNA sequences in this sample. The chain is built from TRBV4-2 and TRBJ1-2; 7 bases are shared with TRBD1. The CDR3 runs 15 residues. In germline, CDR1 is LGHNA, CDR2 YNFKEQ. Trimming at V came to 0 bases and at J to 4 bases, leaving 5 bases not matched to a gene. For the CDR3, the DNA is TGTGCCAGCAGCCAAGATCGGGACAGCCTCTATGGCTACACCTTC. Protein: CASSQDRDSLYGYTF.

This clone showed up just once. V and J are TRBV19 and TRBJ1-5; 7 nucleotides agree with TRBD1. Germline V gene data show CDR1 as LNHDA and CDR2 as SQIVND (reference sequence). The J segment lost 0 bases and the V segment lost 7 bases, leaving 6 bases of the junction unmatched. The CDR3 covers 15 residues. The CDR3 region has the DNA TGTGCCAGTACCGGGACAGCGTATAGCAATCAGCCCCAGCATTTT. Its translation is CASTGTAYSNQPQHF.

V usage is TRBV3-1 (or the pseudogene TRBV3-2) and J usage is TRBJ2-5, with D possibly being TRBD2 (6 bases). The CDR3 length is 14 residues. Germline V CDR1 and CDR2: LGHDT, YNNKEL (reference sequence). The V gene lost 0 bases and the J gene lost 7 bases, with 12 bases spanning the gap. The CDR3 reads CASSQESSGRTQYF. In DNA form, the CDR3 reads TGTGCCAGCAGCCAAGAAAGTAGCGGTAGGACCCAGTACTTC.

The rearrangement uses TRBV24-1 and TRBJ2-5; the match to TRBD2 covers 11 bases. CDR3 length: 15 residues. Germline trimming cut 9 bases from V and 3 bases from J; bases unmatched to any gene: 8. The germline V gene encodes CDR1 KGHDR and CDR2 SFDVKD. CDR3 loop: CATLPGLAAKETQYF. CDR3 bases: TGTGCCACCTTACCGGGACTAGCGGCTAAAGAGACCCAGTACTTC.

The CDR3 DNA follows: TGCAGCGCCGGGACACCCGACTTGGGGCAGTACTTC. It translates to CSAGTPDLGQYF. This chain links TRBV29-1 with TRBJ2-7; D is possibly TRBD1 (6 bases). Germline V gene data show CDR1 as SQVTM and CDR2 as ANQGSEA. V was trimmed by 7 bases and J by 9 bases, leaving 19 bases between them. The CDR3 is 12 residues long.